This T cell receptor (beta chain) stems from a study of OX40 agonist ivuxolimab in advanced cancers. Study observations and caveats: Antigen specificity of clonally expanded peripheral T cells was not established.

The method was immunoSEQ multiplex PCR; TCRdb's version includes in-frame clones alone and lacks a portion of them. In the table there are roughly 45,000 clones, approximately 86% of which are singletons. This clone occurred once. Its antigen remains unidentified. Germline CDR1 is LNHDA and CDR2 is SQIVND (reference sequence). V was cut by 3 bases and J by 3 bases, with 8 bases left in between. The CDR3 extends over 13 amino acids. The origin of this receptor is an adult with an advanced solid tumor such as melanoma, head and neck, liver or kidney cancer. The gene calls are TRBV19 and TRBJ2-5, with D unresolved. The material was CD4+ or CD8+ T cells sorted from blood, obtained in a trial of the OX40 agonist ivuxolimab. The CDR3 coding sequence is TGTGCCAGTAGTATCCCCCCCGAAGAGACCCAGTACTTC. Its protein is CASSIPPEETQYF.